What follows describes a single T cell receptor beta chain. Its specific antigen is unknown. Base qualities were left out, and no much larger clone turns up one base away. In the same sample, other DNA sequences code for this CDR3. TCRbeta CDR3 regions were amplified from genomic DNA by means of the immunoSEQ Assay, a bias-controlled multiplex PCR. In the paper's pipeline: Within the assay, amplification of reference gene primers was used to estimate how many nucleated cells each sample contained. Sequence reads were collapsed and filtered to measure the absolute abundance of every unique TCRbeta CDR3 rearrangement. Productive Simpson clonality was computed per sample as the square root of Simpson's diversity index over productive rearrangements. Not all clones reach the TCRdb copy of this immuneACCESS table, which keeps in-frame sequences only. Checked studies attribute under half of the gap to unresolved V genes and leave the rest unexplained. The D gene and trimming were derived from the DNA, and the V and J assignments and clone size from that table. The sample contains nearly 250,000 clones, around 89% of them found a single time. About 1% of the sample is in the top ten clones.

This sample was taken from a study of blood T cell repertoires in COVID-19 (dated by TCRdb to the early 2020s). Background for the entire study: Samples covering the acute and convalescent phases of COVID-19 were provided by collaborators in the United States, Italy and Spain. Nearly every sample came with metadata listing a de-identified subject ID, COVID-19 status, age in years and sex. The samples were drawn from the first 160 participants of the ongoing ImmuneRACE study and from 1,254 subjects provided by 6 global collaborators. HLA class I and class II types, where available, came from metadata supplied by the sample provider rather than from assay-based typing. Deeply sampled blood TCRbeta repertoires from subjects exposed to, actively infected with, or recovered from COVID-19 were included in the dataset. The repertoires were made available in a free public database intended to serve as a resource for research on the immune response to SARS-CoV-2. The prospective study material was composed of cDNA or gDNA derived from T cells, B-cell-depleted T cells, or PBMCs.

Participants in the prospective study were enrolled through a virtual design, were aged roughly 18 to 100 years, and lived in under 25 United States geographic areas. To assign participants to cohorts, the prospective study relied on clinical history that participants themselves reported in a screening survey and a study questionnaire. A participant counted as exposed if, within 2 weeks of entering the study, that participant had been in contact with someone who had a PCR-confirmed or clinician-diagnosed COVID-19 case. In the prospective study, mobile phlebotomists collected whole blood, serum and a nasopharyngeal or oropharyngeal swab from each participant. Over an approximately 2-month period, participants in the prospective study had the option of providing additional blood draws and questionnaires. Before DNA extraction, prospective study blood samples were shipped either frozen or at room temperature.

V is cut by 2 bases and J by 1 base, and the space between the germline ends is 6 bases. Sequences LGHDT (CDR1) and YNNKEL (CDR2) are obtained from the germline V gene (reference sequence). From the cysteine up to the phenylalanine, the CDR3 has a length of 14 residues. Of all the DNA, just the CDR3 is kept, 42 bases in frame from base 1. Summary of the overall study and its limitations: The amount of clinical and demographic metadata varied by source and participant and was provided uncurated.

Sample: PBMCs or T cells enriched from blood (not recorded which). Recombination joined TRBV3-1 (or the pseudogene TRBV3-2) with TRBJ1-5; TRBD1 is a weak D gene call, 5 bases matching. This receptor was obtained from a man between 45 and 60 years old who had been exposed to COVID-19. The CDR3 region: CASSQQGSNQPQHF. In nucleotides, the sequence is TGTGCCAGCAGCCAACAGGGAAGCAATCAGCCCCAGCATTTT.